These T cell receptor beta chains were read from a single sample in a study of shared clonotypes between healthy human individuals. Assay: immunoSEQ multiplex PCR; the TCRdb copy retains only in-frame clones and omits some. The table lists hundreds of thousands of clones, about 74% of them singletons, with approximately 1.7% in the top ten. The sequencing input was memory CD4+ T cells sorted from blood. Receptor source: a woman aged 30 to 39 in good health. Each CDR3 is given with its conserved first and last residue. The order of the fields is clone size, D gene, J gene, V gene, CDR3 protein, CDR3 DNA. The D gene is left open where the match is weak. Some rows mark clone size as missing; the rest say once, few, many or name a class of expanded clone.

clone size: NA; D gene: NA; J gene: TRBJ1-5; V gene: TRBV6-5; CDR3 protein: CASRGAGQPQHF; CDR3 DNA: TGTGCCAGCAGAGGGGCAGGTCAGCCCCAGCATTTT
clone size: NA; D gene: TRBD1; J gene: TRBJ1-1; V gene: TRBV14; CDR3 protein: CASSQDLGQGTEAFF; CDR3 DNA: TGTGCCAGCAGCCAAGATCTGGGACAGGGGACTGAAGCTTTCTTT
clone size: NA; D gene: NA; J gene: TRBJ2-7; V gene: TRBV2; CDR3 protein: CSQQGGVAGRAYEQYF; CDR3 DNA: TGTTCCCAACAGGGGGGGGTAGCGGGACGGGCCTACGAGCAGTACTTC
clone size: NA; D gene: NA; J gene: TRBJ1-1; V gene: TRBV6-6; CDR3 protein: CASSSTENTEAFF; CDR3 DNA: TGTGCCAGCAGTTCGACAGAGAACACTGAAGCTTTCTTT
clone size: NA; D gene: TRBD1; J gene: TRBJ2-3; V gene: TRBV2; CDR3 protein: CARGDRRTDTQYF; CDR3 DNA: TGTGCCAGGGGGGACAGACGCACAGATACGCAGTATTTT
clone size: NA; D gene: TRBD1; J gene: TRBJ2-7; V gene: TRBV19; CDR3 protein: CASSDGQGARYEQYF; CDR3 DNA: TGTGCCAGTAGTGACGGACAGGGGGCCCGCTACGAGCAGTACTTC
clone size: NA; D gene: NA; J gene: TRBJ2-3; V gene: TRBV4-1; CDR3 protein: CASSQGGPASTDTQYF; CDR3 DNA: TGCGCCAGCAGCCAAGGAGGCCCGGCCTCCACAGATACGCAGTATTTT
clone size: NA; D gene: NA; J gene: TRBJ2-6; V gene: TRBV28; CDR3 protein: CASRTQARGSGANVLTF; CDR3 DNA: TGTGCCAGCAGAACCCAAGCGCGGGGCTCTGGGGCCAACGTCCTGACTTTC
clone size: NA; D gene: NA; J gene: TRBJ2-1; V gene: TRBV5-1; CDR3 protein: CASSLAHGGYNEQFF; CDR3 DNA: TGCGCCAGCAGCTTGGCTCATGGCGGGTACAATGAGCAGTTCTTC
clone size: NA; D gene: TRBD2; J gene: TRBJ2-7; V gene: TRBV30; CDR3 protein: CAWGTSRYEQYF; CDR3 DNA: TGTGCCTGGGGGACTAGCCGGTACGAGCAGTACTTC
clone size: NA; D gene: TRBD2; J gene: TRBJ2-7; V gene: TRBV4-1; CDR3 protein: CASSQAGGEGSYEQYF; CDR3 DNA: TGCGCCAGCAGCCAAGCGGGAGGGGAAGGGTCCTACGAGCAGTACTTC
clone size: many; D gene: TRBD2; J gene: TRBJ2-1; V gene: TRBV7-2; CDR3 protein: CASSRTSGRGDNEQFF; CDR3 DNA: TGTGCCAGCAGCCGGACTAGCGGGAGGGGGGACAATGAGCAGTTCTTC
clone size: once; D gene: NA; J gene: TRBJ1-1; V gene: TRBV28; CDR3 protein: CASSERATEAFF; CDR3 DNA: TGTGCCAGCAGTGAGAGGGCCACTGAAGCTTTCTTT
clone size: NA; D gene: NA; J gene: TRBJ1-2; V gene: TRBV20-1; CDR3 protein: CSATQEGYTF; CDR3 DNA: TGCAGTGCTACCCAGGAGGGCTACACCTTC
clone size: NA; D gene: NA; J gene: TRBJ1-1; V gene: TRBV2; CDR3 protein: CASSEAQMGSGTEAFF; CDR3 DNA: TGTGCCAGCAGTGAAGCGCAGATGGGTTCAGGGACTGAAGCTTTCTTT
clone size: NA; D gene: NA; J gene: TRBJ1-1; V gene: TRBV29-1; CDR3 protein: CSVEDHVNTEAFF; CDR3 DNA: TGCAGCGTTGAAGATCACGTGAACACTGAAGCTTTCTTT
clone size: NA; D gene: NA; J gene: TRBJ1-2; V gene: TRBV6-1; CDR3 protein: CASSEQGTYGYTF; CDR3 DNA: TGTGCCAGCAGCGAGCAGGGTACGTACGGCTACACCTTC
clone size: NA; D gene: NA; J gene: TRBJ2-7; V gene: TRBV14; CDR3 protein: CASSQGLLSYEQYF; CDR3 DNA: TGTGCCAGCAGCCAGGGACTGCTTTCCTACGAGCAGTACTTC
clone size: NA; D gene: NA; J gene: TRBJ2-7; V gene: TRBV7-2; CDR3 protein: CASSERDGPYEQYF; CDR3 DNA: TGTGCCAGCAGCGAACGGGACGGACCCTACGAGCAGTACTTC
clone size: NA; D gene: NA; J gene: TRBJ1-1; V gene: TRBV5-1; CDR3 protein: CASSLEFWAEAFF; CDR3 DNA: TGCGCCAGCAGCTTGGAGTTTTGGGCTGAAGCTTTCTTT
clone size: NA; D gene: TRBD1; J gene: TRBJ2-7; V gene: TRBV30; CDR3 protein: CAWSRPGQEAEQYF; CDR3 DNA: TGTGCCTGGAGTAGGCCGGGACAGGAGGCCGAGCAGTACTTC
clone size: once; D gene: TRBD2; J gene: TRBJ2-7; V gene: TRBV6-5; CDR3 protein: CASSYSSSGGTKEQYF; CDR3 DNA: TGTGCCAGCAGTTACTCGTCCAGCGGGGGTACGAAGGAGCAGTACTTC
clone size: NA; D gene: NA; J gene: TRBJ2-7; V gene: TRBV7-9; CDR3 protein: CASSPGDSWTEVREQYF; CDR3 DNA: TGTGCCAGCAGCCCCGGGGATTCTTGGACAGAAGTCCGAGAGCAGTACTTC
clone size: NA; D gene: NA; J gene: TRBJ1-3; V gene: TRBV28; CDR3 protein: CASSSGGSSGNTIYF; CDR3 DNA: TGTGCCAGCAGTTCCGGTGGGTCTTCCGGAAACACCATATATTTT
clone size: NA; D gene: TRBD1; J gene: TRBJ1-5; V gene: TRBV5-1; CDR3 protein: CASSVGQGPNQPQHF; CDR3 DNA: TGCGCCAGCAGCGTGGGACAGGGGCCCAATCAGCCCCAGCATTTT
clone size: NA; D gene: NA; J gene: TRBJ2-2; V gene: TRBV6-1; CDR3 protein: CASSDQGLTGELFF; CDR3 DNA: TGTGCCAGCAGTGATCAAGGTTTGACCGGGGAGCTGTTTTTT
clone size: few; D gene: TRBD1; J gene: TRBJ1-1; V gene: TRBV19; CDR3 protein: CASSLIRQGAYTEAFF; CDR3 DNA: TGTGCCAGTAGTCTTATCAGACAGGGGGCGTACACTGAAGCTTTCTTT
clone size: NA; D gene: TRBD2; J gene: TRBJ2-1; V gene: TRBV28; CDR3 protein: CASSGTTSGQYNEQFF; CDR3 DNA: TGTGCCAGCAGTGGAACGACTAGCGGCCAATACAATGAGCAGTTCTTC
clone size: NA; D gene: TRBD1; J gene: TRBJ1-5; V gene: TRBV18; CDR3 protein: CASSLGTGGNNQPQHF; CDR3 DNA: TGTGCCAGCTCACTCGGGACAGGGGGAAACAATCAGCCCCAGCATTTT
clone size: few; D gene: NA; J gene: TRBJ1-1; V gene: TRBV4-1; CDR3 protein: CASSQEGPSANAFF; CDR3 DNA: TGCGCCAGCAGCCAAGAAGGACCGTCAGCTAACGCTTTCTTT
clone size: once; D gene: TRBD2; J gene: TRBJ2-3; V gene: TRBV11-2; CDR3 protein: CASSRAGGSDTQYF; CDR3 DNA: TGTGCCAGCAGCAGGGCGGGAGGGTCAGATACGCAGTATTTT
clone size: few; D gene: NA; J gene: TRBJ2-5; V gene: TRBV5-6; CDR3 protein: CASIGFQETQYF; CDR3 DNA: TGTGCCAGCATCGGGTTCCAAGAGACCCAGTACTTC
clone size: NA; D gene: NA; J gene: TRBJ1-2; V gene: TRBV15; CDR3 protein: CATSREKGLYGYTF; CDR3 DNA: TGTGCCACCAGCAGAGAGAAGGGGCTCTATGGCTACACCTTC
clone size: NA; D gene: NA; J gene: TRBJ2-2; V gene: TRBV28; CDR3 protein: CASSLGGIQNTGELFF; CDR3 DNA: TGTGCCAGCAGTTTAGGGGGGATACAGAACACCGGGGAGCTGTTTTTT
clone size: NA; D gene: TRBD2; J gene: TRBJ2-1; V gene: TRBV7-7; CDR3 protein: CASSDGLAGRNEQFF; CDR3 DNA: TGTGCCAGCAGCGATGGACTAGCGGGAAGGAATGAGCAGTTCTTC
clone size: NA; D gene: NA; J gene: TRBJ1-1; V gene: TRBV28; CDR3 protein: CATFKAAGGTEAFF; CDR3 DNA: TGTGCCACCTTCAAAGCAGCCGGAGGGACTGAAGCTTTCTTT
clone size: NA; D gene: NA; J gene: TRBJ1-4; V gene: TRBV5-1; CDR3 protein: CASSQGDRDGEKLFF; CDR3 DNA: TGCGCCAGCAGCCAAGGGGACCGGGACGGTGAAAAACTGTTTTTT
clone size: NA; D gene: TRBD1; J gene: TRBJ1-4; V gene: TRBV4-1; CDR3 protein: CASSQGGTGGSEKLFF; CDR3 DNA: TGCGCCAGCAGCCAAGGGGGGACAGGGGGAAGTGAAAAACTGTTTTTT
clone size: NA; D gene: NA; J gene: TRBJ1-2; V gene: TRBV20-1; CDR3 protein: CTSTGSDGYTF; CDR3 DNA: TGCACCTCCACCGGTTCGGATGGCTACACCTTC
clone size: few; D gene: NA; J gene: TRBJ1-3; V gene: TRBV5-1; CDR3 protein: CASRSTGGSGNTIYF; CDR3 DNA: TGCGCCAGCAGGTCCACTGGGGGCTCTGGAAACACCATATATTTT
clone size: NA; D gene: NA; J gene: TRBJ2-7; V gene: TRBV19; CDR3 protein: CASSIGAAADSYEQYF; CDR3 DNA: TGTGCCAGTAGTATAGGGGCCGCGGCGGACTCCTACGAGCAGTACTTC
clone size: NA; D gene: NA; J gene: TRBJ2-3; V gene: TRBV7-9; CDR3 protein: CASSLRISTDTQYF; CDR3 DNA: TGTGCCAGCAGTTTACGGATTAGCACAGATACGCAGTATTTT
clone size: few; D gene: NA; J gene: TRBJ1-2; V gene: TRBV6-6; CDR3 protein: CAIGGDGYTF; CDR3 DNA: TGTGCCATCGGGGGCGATGGCTACACCTTC
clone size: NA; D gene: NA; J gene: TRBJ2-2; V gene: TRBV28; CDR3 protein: CASSPLGLGTGELFF; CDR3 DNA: TGTGCCAGCAGTCCATTGGGGTTGGGAACCGGGGAGCTGTTTTTT
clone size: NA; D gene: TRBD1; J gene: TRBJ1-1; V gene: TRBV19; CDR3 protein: CASSILPGQGDRTEAFF; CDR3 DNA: TGTGCCAGTAGTATTCTTCCGGGACAGGGGGATCGAACTGAAGCTTTCTTT
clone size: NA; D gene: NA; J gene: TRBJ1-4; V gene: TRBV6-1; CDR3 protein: CASSWPAEPQEKLFF; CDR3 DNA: TGTGCCAGCAGTTGGCCCGCCGAGCCCCAGGAAAAACTGTTTTTT
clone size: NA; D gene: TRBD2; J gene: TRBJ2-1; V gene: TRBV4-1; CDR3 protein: CASSQEPSSGRPSYNEQFF; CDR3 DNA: TGCGCCAGCAGCCAAGAACCGTCTAGCGGGAGGCCATCCTACAATGAGCAGTTCTTC
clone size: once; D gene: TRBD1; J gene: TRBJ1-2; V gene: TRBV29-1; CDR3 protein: CSAHTGDYYGYTF; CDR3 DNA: TGCAGCGCTCATACAGGGGACTACTATGGCTACACCTTC
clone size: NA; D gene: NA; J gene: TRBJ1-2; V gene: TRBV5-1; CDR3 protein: CASSNTGPGGYTF; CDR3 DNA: TGCGCCAGCAGCAACACGGGCCCAGGTGGCTACACCTTC
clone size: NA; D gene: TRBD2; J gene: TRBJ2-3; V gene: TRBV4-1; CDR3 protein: CASSQDGRIGRWDTQYF; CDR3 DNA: TGCGCCAGCAGCCAAGACGGGAGGATTGGGAGGTGGGATACGCAGTATTTT
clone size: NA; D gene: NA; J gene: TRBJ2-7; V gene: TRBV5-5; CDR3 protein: CASSLGQQYEQYF; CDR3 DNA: TGTGCCAGCAGCTTGGGACAGCAATACGAGCAGTACTTC
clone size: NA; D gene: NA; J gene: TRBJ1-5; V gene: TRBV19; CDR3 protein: CASSSQRSGVRPQHF; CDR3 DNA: TGTGCCAGTAGTTCGCAGAGGTCAGGGGTGAGGCCCCAGCATTTT
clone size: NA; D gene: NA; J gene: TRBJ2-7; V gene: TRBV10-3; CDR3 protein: CAISESQRTYEQYF; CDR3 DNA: TGTGCCATCAGTGAGTCACAGAGGACCTACGAGCAGTACTTC
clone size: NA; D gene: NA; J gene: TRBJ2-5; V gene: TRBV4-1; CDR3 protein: CASSQDRGRETQYF; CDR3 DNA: TGCGCCAGCAGCCAAGATCGGGGAAGAGAGACCCAGTACTTC
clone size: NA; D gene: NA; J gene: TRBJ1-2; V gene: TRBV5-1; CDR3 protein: CASSPHGGDYGYTF; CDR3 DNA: TGCGCCAGCAGCCCCCATGGGGGGGACTATGGCTACACCTTC
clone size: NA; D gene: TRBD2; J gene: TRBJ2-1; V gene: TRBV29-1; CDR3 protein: CSARLAGSYNEQFF; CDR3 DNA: TGCAGCGCTAGACTAGCGGGATCCTACAATGAGCAGTTCTTC
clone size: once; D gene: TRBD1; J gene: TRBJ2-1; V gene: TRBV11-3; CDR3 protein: CASSLGGQTYNEQFF; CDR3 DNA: TGTGCCAGCAGCTTAGGGGGACAGACCTACAATGAGCAGTTCTTC